Listed below are T cell receptor beta chains from one sample, sequenced in a study of human T cells and chemical hapten exposure. A single record per CDR3 protein comes from TCRdb applying MiXCR to the RACE reads. The sample gives 50,000 to 60,000 distinct CDR3 sequences, roughly 12% of which show up once; approximately 2.4% is in the top ten. Sequenced material: whole blood, taken in connection with sensitization to the hapten diphenylcyclopropenone (DPC). The receptors shown here come from a man aged 30-40 years with alopecia areata. Some clones in this sample may be carry-over from other donors' samples. CDR3s include the opening cysteine and the closing phenylalanine or tryptophan. The D gene is left open where the match is weak. Where a row states a size, it is once, few, many or the class of an expanded clone; other rows omit it.

cdr3_length	clone_size	v_call	d_call	j_call	cdr3_nt	cdr3_aa
10	-	TRBV29-1	-	TRBJ1-1	TGCAGCGTTTCGGTATTTGAAGCTTTCTTT	CSVSVFEAFF
17	-	TRBV5-1	-	TRBJ2-3	TGCGCCAGCAGCTTGGACCCTCCGGCAGGTGGCACAGATACGCAGTATTTT	CASSLDPPAGGTDTQYF
14	-	TRBV28	TRBD1	TRBJ2-7	TGTGCCAGCAGACTCGGACAGGGGAGCTACGAGCAGTACTTC	CASRLGQGSYEQYF
15	-	TRBV28	TRBD1	TRBJ2-7	TGTGCCAGCAGTTTATGGGACAGGCTGCTCCCCGAGCAGTACTTC	CASSLWDRLLPEQYF
14	-	TRBV6-5	TRBD1	TRBJ2-7	TGTGCCAGCAGTTACGACAGGGGGGTTTACGAGCAGTACTTC	CASSYDRGVYEQYF
15	many	TRBV19	-	TRBJ2-3	TGTGCCACCCAAGGTGGGGCAGGGGTGGGGGATACGCAGTATTTT	CATQGGAGVGDTQYF
16	-	TRBV9	-	TRBJ1-6	TGTGCCAGCAGCATGAACCGGGACAAAGGAAATTCACCCCTCCACTTT	CASSMNRDKGNSPLHF
15	many	TRBV12-3/TRBV12-4	-	TRBJ1-4	TGTGCCAGCAGTTTCGCAGGGGCGCTAGGGGAAAAACTGTTTTTT	CASSFAGALGEKLFF
11	few	TRBV29-1	-	TRBJ1-1	TGCAGCGTTGGTATAGAGAGCGAAGCTTTCTTT	CSVGIESEAFF
18	many	TRBV7-2	TRBD2	TRBJ2-2	TGTGCCAGCAGCTCCGGGACTAGCGGGGGGGCTGCCGTTGGGGAGCTGTTTTTT	CASSSGTSGGAAVGELFF
16	few	TRBV2	TRBD2	TRBJ2-3	TGTGCCAGCAGATTGACTAGCGGGGGGCAGACAGATACGCAGTATTTT	CASRLTSGGQTDTQYF
12	few	TRBV10-2	-	TRBJ2-5	TGCGCCAGCAGGCGCAGGTTGGAGACCCAGTACTTC	CASRRRLETQYF
14	many	TRBV6-2/TRBV6-3	-	TRBJ1-5	TGTGCCAGCAGTTACGCGGCGAGGGGCCAGCCCCAGCATTTT	CASSYAARGQPQHF
15	-	TRBV30	-	TRBJ2-7	TGTGCCTGGAGTGGTGCCCAGGTCTCGGCCCACGAGCAGTACTTC	CAWSGAQVSAHEQYF
13	many	TRBV28	TRBD1	TRBJ1-1	TGTGCCAGTACCGAGGACAGGGACACTGAAGCTTTCTTT	CASTEDRDTEAFF
13	many	TRBV29-1	-	TRBJ1-5	TGCAGCGTTGAAGGGCAGGACGGTCAGCCCCAGCATTTT	CSVEGQDGQPQHF
13	-	TRBV20-1	-	TRBJ1-2	TGCAGTGCTATAACAGACCCAGACTATGGCTACACCTTC	CSAITDPDYGYTF
17	many	TRBV12-5	-	TRBJ2-3	TGTGCTAGTGGTTCCTATGGGGCCTCGGGGCTCACAGATACGCAGTATTTT	CASGSYGASGLTDTQYF
17	-	TRBV4-2	-	TRBJ1-1	TGTGCCAGCAGCCAAGATCTTGGCGGATCCCCGAGCACTGAAGCTTTCTTT	CASSQDLGGSPSTEAFF
15	-	TRBV19	TRBD1	TRBJ1-1	TGTGCCAGTAGTATAGACGGACAGGGCGACACTGAAGCTTTCTTT	CASSIDGQGDTEAFF
15	-	TRBV29-1	TRBD1	TRBJ2-2	TGCAGCGTCGGGACCGGGACAGGGAAGACCGGGGAGCTGTTTTTT	CSVGTGTGKTGELFF
15	-	TRBV12-3/TRBV12-4	TRBD1	TRBJ1-5	TGTGCCAGCAGTACCAGACAGGGACACTATCAGCCCCAGCATTTT	CASSTRQGHYQPQHF
12	-	TRBV10-3	-	TRBJ1-2	TGTGCCATCAGTGGACAGGAAGGTCGCTACACCTTC	CAISGQEGRYTF
12	few	TRBV28	-	TRBJ1-1	TGTGCCTTACGGGGAGTGAACACTGAAGCTTTCTTT	CALRGVNTEAFF
12	-	TRBV24-1	-	TRBJ2-1	TGTGCCACCAGTGTCGCCCAGGGGGAGCAGTTCTTC	CATSVAQGEQFF
13	few	TRBV5-1	-	TRBJ1-5	TGCGCCACCCCCCCTGGGGTCAATCAGCCCCAGCATTTT	CATPPGVNQPQHF
17	-	TRBV4-3	TRBD2	TRBJ2-1	TGCGCCAGCAGCCTACTTCGGACTAGCGGGGGGGCCAATGAGCAGTTCTTC	CASSLLRTSGGANEQFF